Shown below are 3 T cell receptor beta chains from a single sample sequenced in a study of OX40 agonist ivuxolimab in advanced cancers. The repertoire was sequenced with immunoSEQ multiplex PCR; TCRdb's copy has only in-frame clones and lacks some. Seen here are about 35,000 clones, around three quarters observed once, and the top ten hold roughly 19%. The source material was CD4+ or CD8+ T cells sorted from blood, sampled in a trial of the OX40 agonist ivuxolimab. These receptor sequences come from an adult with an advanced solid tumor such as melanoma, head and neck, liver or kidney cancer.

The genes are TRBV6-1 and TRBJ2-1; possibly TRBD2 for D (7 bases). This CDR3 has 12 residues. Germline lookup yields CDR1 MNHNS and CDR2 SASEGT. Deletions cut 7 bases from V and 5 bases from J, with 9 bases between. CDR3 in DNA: TGTGCCAGCAAGGGGGGGAACAATGAGCAGTTCTTC. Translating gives CASKGGNNEQFF.

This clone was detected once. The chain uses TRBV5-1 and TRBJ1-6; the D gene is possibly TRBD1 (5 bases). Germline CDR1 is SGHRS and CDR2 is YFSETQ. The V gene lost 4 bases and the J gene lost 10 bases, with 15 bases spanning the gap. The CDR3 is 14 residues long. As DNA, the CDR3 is TGCGCCAGCAGCCCCGTGGAGGGGCAGTCACCCCTCCACTTT. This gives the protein CASSPVEGQSPLHF.

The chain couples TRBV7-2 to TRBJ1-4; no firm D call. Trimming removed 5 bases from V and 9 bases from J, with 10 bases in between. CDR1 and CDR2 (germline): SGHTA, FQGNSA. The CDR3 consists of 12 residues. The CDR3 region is CASSQFGQKLFF. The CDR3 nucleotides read TGTGCCAGCAGCCAGTTCGGACAAAAACTGTTTTTT.